These 25 T cell receptor beta chains originate from one sample sequenced in a study of technical replicates of blood from a handful of donors. Profiled with immunoSEQ multiplex PCR; TCRdb holds only in-frame clones, not every one. The table includes some 80,000 clones, 90% to 95% detected once. Sequences were obtained from T cells isolated from PBMCs. These receptor sequences come from a human donor in good health.

The chain is built from TRBV2 and TRBJ2-7; 8 bases are shared with TRBD1. This CDR3 contains 13 residues. The V gene's germline CDR1 is SNHLY and CDR2 FYNNEI. The trim removed 8 bases at V and 2 bases at J, leaving 5 bases unmatched. The CDR3 protein is CASGGTGAYEQYF. The CDR3 region has the DNA TGTGCCAGCGGGGGGACAGGAGCCTACGAGCAGTACTTC.

The sample holds a few counts of this clone. The genes are TRBV9 and TRBJ2-2, with no clear D. The V gene's germline CDR1 is SGDLS and CDR2 YYNGEE. The CDR3 runs 14 residues. Trimming pared 2 bases from V and 0 bases from J, leaving 5 bases between. CDR3 in amino acids: CASSVRTNTGELFF. The CDR3 DNA is TGTGCCAGCAGCGTGCGTACGAACACCGGGGAGCTGTTTTTT.

This chain joins TRBV4-3 and TRBJ2-1, with a weak D call TRBD2 (5 bases). The CDR3 extends over 14 amino acids. The germline gives CDR1 LGHNA, CDR2 YSLEER. The ends were cut back, 6 bases at V and 2 bases at J, with 11 bases in the middle. This chain's CDR3 is CASSRGITYNEQFF. The CDR3 DNA reads as TGCGCCAGCAGTCGGGGTATCACCTACAATGAGCAGTTCTTC.

This chain links TRBV4-3 with TRBJ2-2, with TRBD2 matching 8 bases. The CDR3 consists of 16 residues. Germline loops: CDR1 LGHNA, CDR2 YSLEER. The V gene end was trimmed by 0 bases and the J gene end by 5 bases; junction bases not matched to a gene: 5. CDR3 loop: CASSQDLGGGTGELFF. DNA of the CDR3: TGCGCCAGCAGCCAAGATCTCGGCGGGGGGACCGGGGAGCTGTTTTTT.

This clone was found once. J is TRBJ1-1 and V is TRBV6-4, with 11 bases lining up with TRBD1. CDR1 and CDR2 from the germline V gene are MRHNA and SNTAGT. The length of the CDR3 is 16 residues. The trim removed 3 bases at V and 4 bases at J, leaving 7 bases unmatched. The DNA for the CDR3 is TGTGCCAGCAGTGAGGGGACAGGGGGAGTCTGCACTGAAGCTTTCTTT. It yields the protein CASSEGTGGVCTEAFF.

V and J are TRBV9 and TRBJ2-2; the D gene is possibly TRBD1 (5 bases). Germline CDR1 and CDR2: SGDLS and YYNGEE. V dropped 0 bases and J dropped 6 bases, with 9 bases sitting between them. CDR3 length: 14 amino acids. CDR3 sequence: CASSVVGRSGELFF. The CDR3 DNA sequence: TGTGCCAGCAGCGTAGTGGGGCGCTCCGGGGAGCTGTTTTTT.

V usage is TRBV10-2 and J usage is TRBJ2-3; 8 nucleotides align to TRBD1. This CDR3 is built from 19 residues. V gave up 10 bases and J gave up 4 bases; unmatched junction bases: 25. CDR1 and CDR2 (germline): WSHSY, SAAADI. This CDR3 is CATTRPDSGGGKWSDTQYF. The CDR3 DNA reads TGCGCCACCACCAGGCCCGACTCAGGGGGCGGAAAGTGGTCAGATACGCAGTATTTT.

CDR3 residues: CASSLIGQGYQPQHF. The CDR3 DNA reads as TGTGCCAGCAGTTTGATAGGACAGGGATACCAGCCCCAGCATTTT. The rearrangement joins TRBV27 to TRBJ1-5; 8 positions match TRBD1. This CDR3 contains 15 residues. Trimming removed 3 bases from V and 7 bases from J; junction bases left unmatched: 8. Looked up from germline, CDR1 is MNHEY and CDR2 is SMNVEV (reference sequence).

The chain has TRBV11-2 and TRBJ2-7, with 8 positions matching TRBD2. This CDR3 has 17 amino acids. CDR1 is SGHAT, CDR2 FQNNGV, per germline. After removal of 1 base from V and 0 bases from J, the junction contained 8 bases not matched to a gene. The CDR3 DNA reads as TGTGCCAGCAGCTTAGGCCTAGCGGGCAGAAGCTCCTACGAGCAGTACTTC. It specifies CASSLGLAGRSSYEQYF.

This clone was found once. The V and J genes are TRBV6-5 and TRBJ2-5; 9 nucleotides align to TRBD2. In germline, CDR1 is MNHEY, CDR2 SVGAGI. V shed 4 bases, J shed 5 bases, and the junction held 8 bases outside the gene matches. There are 15 residues in the CDR3. CDR3 in DNA: TGTGCCAGCAGTTTGGGACTAGCTTTACAGGAGACCCAGTACTTC. This sequence encodes CASSLGLALQETQYF.

In the case of this clone: A read error may produce the germline difference seen at one junction end. V and J are TRBV7-7 and TRBJ2-1; TRBD2 agrees at 11 bases. The CDR3 is 16 amino acids. Germline assignment: CDR1 SSHAT and CDR2 FNYEAQ (reference sequence). In DNA form, the CDR3 reads TGTGCTAGCAGCTTAGCGGGACTAGCGGCAGGCAATGAGCAGTTCTTC. It codes for CASSLAGLAAGNEQFF.

This clone appeared once. The CDR3 region is CASSPRRSGNYGEQFF. The CDR3 nucleotides read TGTGCCAGTAGTCCCCGCCGGAGCGGGAATTATGGTGAGCAGTTCTTC. The V call is TRBV19, the J call TRBJ2-1; 7 bases are shared with TRBD2. V shed 5 bases and J 9 bases; nucleotides not matched to a gene: 16. Germline CDR1 LNHDA, CDR2 SQIVND (reference sequence). The CDR3 loop spans 16 amino acids.

The chain links TRBV10-3 to TRBJ2-1; 12 nucleotides agree with TRBD2. CDR3 length equals 17 residues. The germline CDR1 and CDR2 sequences are ENHRY and SYGVKD. V lost 5 bases and J lost 9; bases outside the gene matches: 14. CDR3 region: CAISQTSGSEGGGEQFF. The CDR3 coding sequence is TGTGCCATCAGTCAGACTAGCGGGAGTGAAGGTGGGGGTGAGCAGTTCTTC.

The V gene is TRBV28, the J gene TRBJ1-2; possible D gene TRBD1, 6 bases. V lost 3 bases and J 3 bases, leaving 11 bases between the germline ends. CDR1 MDHEN and CDR2 SYDVKM come from the germline V gene. This CDR3 is 14 amino acids long. This CDR3 reads CASSLTGIDYGYTF. The CDR3 bases are TGTGCCAGCAGTTTGACAGGTATCGACTATGGCTACACCTTC.

This chain connects TRBV5-1 to TRBJ1-1; tentatively, D is TRBD1 (5 bases). CDR3 length equals 13 residues. Germline loops: CDR1 SGHRS, CDR2 YFSETQ. The germline V and J ends were trimmed by 5 bases and 3 bases, with 11 bases remaining between them. The CDR3 loop is CASRAGWDTEAFF. The CDR3 DNA reads TGCGCCAGCAGGGCAGGGTGGGACACTGAAGCTTTCTTT. The entire variable domain, with the rest obtained from reference TRBV5-1 and TRBJ1-1, is as follows: KAGVTQTPRYLIKTRGQQVTLSCSPISGHRSVSWYQQTPGQGLQFLFEYFSETQRNKGNFPGRFSGRQFSNSRSEMNVSTLELGDSALYLCASRAGWDTEAFFGQGTRLTVV.

The CDR3 nucleotides are TGTGCCAGCAGCGAGCATGGAGGCGGACTTTACGAGCAGTACTTC. It codes for CASSEHGGGLYEQYF. The chain carries TRBV7-2 and TRBJ2-7, with a tentative D call TRBD2 (5 bases). The CDR3 runs to 15 residues. Germline assignment: CDR1 SGHTA and CDR2 FQGNSA. The germline V and J ends were trimmed by 5 bases and 4 bases, with 18 bases remaining between them.

The gene calls are TRBV21-1 and TRBJ1-5; no DNA check was done on the table's D call, TRBD1. TRBV21-1 is a pseudogene locus. CDR3 size: 13 residues. The CDR3 nucleotides read TGTGCCAGCAGCAAACATAGCAATCAGCCCCAGCATTTT. Its translation: CASSKHSNQPQHF.

This chain joins TRBV9 and TRBJ2-1; TRBD2 aligns across 11 bases. CDR3 length equals 16 residues. Germline CDR1 reads SGDLS; CDR2 reads YYNGEE. The V gene end was trimmed by 4 bases and the J gene end by 3 bases; junction bases not matched to a gene: 6. CDR3 sequence (DNA): TGTGCCAGCAGCCTAATAGCGGGAGGGAGCTACAATGAGCAGTTCTTC. Protein sequence: CASSLIAGGSYNEQFF.

The chain employs TRBV30 and TRBJ1-4, with 10 bases identical to TRBD1. V gave up 0 bases and J gave up 8 bases; unmatched junction bases: 12. This CDR3 comprises 17 residues. Per germline, CDR1 GTSNPN and CDR2 SVGIG (reference sequence). The CDR3 protein is CAWSVQRLGTGAEKLFF. The CDR3 DNA is TGTGCCTGGAGTGTACAGAGACTCGGGACAGGGGCCGAAAAACTGTTTTTT.

The chain has TRBV7-2 and TRBJ2-3, with unresolved D. V lost 4 bases, J lost 1 base, and 6 bases lay in between. The CDR3 extends over 13 amino acids. Germline CDR1 is SGHTA and CDR2 is FQGNSA. For the CDR3, the DNA is TGTGCCAGCAGCTCTATCCGCACAGATACGCAGTATTTT. Encoded protein: CASSSIRTDTQYF.

The rearrangement links TRBV14 to TRBJ1-2; the D gene is possibly TRBD1 (6 bases). CDR1 is SGHDN and CDR2 is FVKESK in the germline V gene. V lost 1 base to trimming and J lost 8 bases, with 11 bases between them. CDR3 length equals 13 residues. The CDR3 sequence is CASSQGTASGYTF. The DNA for the CDR3 is TGTGCCAGCAGCCAAGGGACAGCTTCGGGCTACACCTTC.

The chain couples TRBV6-4 to TRBJ1-1; D call uncertain. This CDR3 contains 12 residues. Germline values: CDR1 MRHNA, CDR2 SNTAGT. The V gene lost 2 bases and the J gene lost 13 bases, with 14 bases spanning the gap. CDR3 nucleotide sequence: TGTGCCAGCAGTGACGTGGGCACATCTGATTTCTTT. Its protein is CASSDVGTSDFF.

This chain connects TRBV5-6 to TRBJ2-5; 13 bases align to TRBD2. Germline assignment: CDR1 SGHDT and CDR2 YYEEEE. CDR3 length: 17 residues. Unmatched junction bases numbered 9, after V lost 2 bases and J lost 5 bases. Here the CDR3 DNA reads TGTGCCAGCAGCTTAGTACTAGCGGGAGGGCCGGGCGAGACCCAGTACTTC. Translation: CASSLVLAGGPGETQYF.

V is TRBV29-1 and J is TRBJ2-5; D might be TRBD2 (6 bases). Germline CDR1 SQVTM, CDR2 ANQGSEA. This CDR3 comprises 13 residues. V was pared by 3 bases and J by 3 bases, with 11 bases between. CDR3 sequence reads: CSVDGREKETQYF. For the CDR3, the DNA is TGCAGCGTTGACGGGAGAGAGAAAGAGACCCAGTACTTC.

CDR3 in DNA: TGTGCCAGCACCGCGGCGGGCGGCTGGACTAGCGGGACGGGGGAGCAGTACTTC. It codes for CASTAAGGWTSGTGEQYF. V usage is TRBV7-9 and J usage is TRBJ2-7, with 12 bases fitting TRBD2. The CDR3 totals 18 residues. Germline V gives CDR1 SEHNR, CDR2 FQNEAQ (reference sequence). The J segment lost 7 bases and the V segment lost 7 bases, leaving 20 bases of the junction unmatched.